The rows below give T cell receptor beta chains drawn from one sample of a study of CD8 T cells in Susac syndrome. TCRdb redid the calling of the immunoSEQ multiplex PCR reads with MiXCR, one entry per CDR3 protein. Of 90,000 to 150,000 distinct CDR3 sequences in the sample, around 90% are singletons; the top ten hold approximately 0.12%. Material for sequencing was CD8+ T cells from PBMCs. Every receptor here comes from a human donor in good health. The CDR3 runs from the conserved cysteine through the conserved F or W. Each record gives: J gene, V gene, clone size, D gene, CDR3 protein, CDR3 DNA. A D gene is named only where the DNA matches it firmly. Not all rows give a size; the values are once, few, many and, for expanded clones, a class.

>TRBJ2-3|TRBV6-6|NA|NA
CASSYFGGFTDTQYF
TGTGCCAGCAGTTACTTTGGGGGATTCACAGATACGCAGTATTTT
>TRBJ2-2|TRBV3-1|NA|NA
CASSQEEWELFF
TGTGCCAGCAGCCAAGAAGAGTGGGAGCTGTTTTTT
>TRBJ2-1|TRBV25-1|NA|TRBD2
CASSEHRLALNEQFF
TGTGCCAGCAGTGAGCATCGACTAGCTCTAAATGAGCAGTTCTTC
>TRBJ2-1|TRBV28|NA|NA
CASTPGVGEQFF
TGTGCCAGCACCCCTGGGGTGGGTGAGCAGTTCTTC
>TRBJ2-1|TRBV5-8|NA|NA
CASSLMGNEQFF
TGTGCCAGCAGCTTGATGGGGAATGAGCAGTTCTTC
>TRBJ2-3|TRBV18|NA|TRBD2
CASSPRREVFTDTQYF
TGTGCCAGCTCACCAAGACGGGAGGTCTTCACAGATACGCAGTATTTT
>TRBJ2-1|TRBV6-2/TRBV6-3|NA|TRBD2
CASTPGTSGVSKQFF
TGTGCCAGCACCCCCGGGACTAGCGGGGTGTCGAAGCAGTTCTTC
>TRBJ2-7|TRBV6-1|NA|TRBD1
CASSGDRGYSYEQYF
TGTGCCAGCAGTGGAGACAGGGGGTACTCCTACGAGCAGTACTTC
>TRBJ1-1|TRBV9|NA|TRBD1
CASSETQGASTEAFF
TGTGCCAGCAGCGAGACCCAGGGGGCGAGCACTGAAGCTTTCTTT
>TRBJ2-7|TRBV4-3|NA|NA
CASSQGAGRTTYEQYF
TGCGCCAGCAGCCAAGGGGCAGGACGGACTACCTACGAGCAGTACTTC
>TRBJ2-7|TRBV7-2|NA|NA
CASSLEPRAAHEQYF
TGTGCCAGCAGCTTAGAGCCCAGGGCGGCCCACGAGCAGTACTTC
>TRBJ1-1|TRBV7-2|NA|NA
CASSLDRNAEAFF
TGTGCCAGCAGCTTAGACAGGAACGCTGAAGCTTTCTTT
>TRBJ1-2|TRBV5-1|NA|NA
CASSLDTRSRNGYTF
TGCGCCAGCAGCTTGGATACCCGTTCGAGGAATGGCTACACCTTC
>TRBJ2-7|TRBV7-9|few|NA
CASSLGDSISYEQYF
TGTGCCAGCAGCTTAGGCGACAGCATCTCCTACGAGCAGTACTTC
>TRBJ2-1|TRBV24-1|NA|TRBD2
CATSDPREGRHEQFF
TGTGCCACCAGTGATCCCCGGGAGGGCAGGCATGAGCAGTTCTTC
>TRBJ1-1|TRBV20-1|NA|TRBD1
CSARAGTGNTEAFF
TGCAGTGCTAGAGCCGGGACAGGGAACACTGAAGCTTTCTTT
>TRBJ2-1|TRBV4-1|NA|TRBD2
CASSQDWTSSYNEQFF
TGCGCCAGCAGCCAAGATTGGACTAGCTCCTACAATGAGCAGTTCTTC
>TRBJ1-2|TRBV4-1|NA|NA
CASSQAGRELYGYTF
TGCGCCAGCAGCCAAGCGGGACGCGAGCTCTATGGCTACACCTTC
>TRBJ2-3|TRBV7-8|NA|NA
CASSLVSPFGTDTQYF
TGTGCCAGCAGCTTAGTTTCACCTTTCGGCACAGATACGCAGTATTTT
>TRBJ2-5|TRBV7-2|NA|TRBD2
CASSSGLAGGTGVQETQYF
TGTGCCAGCAGCTCGGGACTAGCGGGAGGGACCGGGGTCCAAGAGACCCAGTACTTC
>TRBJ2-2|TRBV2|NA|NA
CASSPEGPNTGELFF
TGTGCCAGCAGTCCAGAGGGTCCGAACACCGGGGAGCTGTTTTTT
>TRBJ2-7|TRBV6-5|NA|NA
CASSYSPRGGYEQYF
TGTGCCAGCAGTTACTCTCCCCGAGGGGGCTACGAGCAGTACTTC
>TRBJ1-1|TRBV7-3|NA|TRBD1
CASSSPSRGEAFF
TGTGCCAGCAGCTCCCCGAGCAGGGGGGAAGCTTTCTTT
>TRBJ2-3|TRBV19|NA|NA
CASSRPVGPTDTQYF
TGTGCCAGTAGCCGCCCCGTCGGCCCCACAGATACGCAGTATTTT
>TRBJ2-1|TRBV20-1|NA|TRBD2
CSARSAGGHYNEQFF
TGCAGTGCTAGAAGTGCGGGGGGGCACTACAATGAGCAGTTCTTC
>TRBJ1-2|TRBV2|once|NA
CASGGLSYGYTF
TGTGCCAGCGGGGGGTTAAGCTATGGCTACACCTTC
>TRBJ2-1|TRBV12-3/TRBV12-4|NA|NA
CASSGYLSSYNEQFF
TGTGCCAGCTCGGGCTACCTAAGCTCCTACAATGAGCAGTTCTTC
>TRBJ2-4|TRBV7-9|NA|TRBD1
CASSATGTAKNIQYF
TGTGCCAGCAGCGCGACAGGGACCGCCAAAAACATTCAGTACTTC
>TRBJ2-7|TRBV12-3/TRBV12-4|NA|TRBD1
CASTGTGIHEQYF
TGTGCCAGCACCGGGACAGGGATCCACGAGCAGTACTTC
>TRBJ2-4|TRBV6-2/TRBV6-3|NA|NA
CASSYGDGENIQYF
TGTGCCAGCAGTTACGGGGACGGAGAAAACATTCAGTACTTC
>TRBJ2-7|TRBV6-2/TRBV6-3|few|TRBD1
CASSYRTGGYEQYF
TGTGCCAGCAGTTACCGGACAGGGGGTTACGAGCAGTACTTC